This TCR beta chain was sequenced in a study of beta chain features in type 1 diabetes. Comment on this clone: Its antigen is unidentified.

Expressed TCRB transcripts got sequenced, as all isolated RNA was reverse transcribed. Generated by immunoSEQ multiplex PCR, the TCRdb table keeps only in-frame clones and is missing some. The repertoire has about 160,000 clones, 7.5% to 10% of them found once; the top ten carry less than 0.85%. Sorting based on CD45RO/CCR7/CD25/CD127/CD95/CD27 separated CD4+ naive, central memory, regulatory and stem cell-like memory cells. Per germline, CDR1 MDHEN and CDR2 SYDVKM. V trimming: 5 bases; J trimming: 6 bases; junction bases outside the gene matches: 8. The CDR3 contains 15 residues. The study, taken as a whole, reports: Using cDNA template may skew counts toward highly expressing activated cells. Patients with type 1 diabetes showed fewer VDJ junction insertions and more deletions.

What was sequenced was central memory CD4+ T cells from blood. The chain recombines TRBV28 with TRBJ1-3, with 9 bases aligning to TRBD1. This receptor was identified in a man younger than 35 in good health. The CDR3 loop reads CASSGGQGSENTIYF. The CDR3 DNA sequence: TGTGCCAGCAGTGGGGGACAGGGTAGCGAAAACACCATATATTTT.